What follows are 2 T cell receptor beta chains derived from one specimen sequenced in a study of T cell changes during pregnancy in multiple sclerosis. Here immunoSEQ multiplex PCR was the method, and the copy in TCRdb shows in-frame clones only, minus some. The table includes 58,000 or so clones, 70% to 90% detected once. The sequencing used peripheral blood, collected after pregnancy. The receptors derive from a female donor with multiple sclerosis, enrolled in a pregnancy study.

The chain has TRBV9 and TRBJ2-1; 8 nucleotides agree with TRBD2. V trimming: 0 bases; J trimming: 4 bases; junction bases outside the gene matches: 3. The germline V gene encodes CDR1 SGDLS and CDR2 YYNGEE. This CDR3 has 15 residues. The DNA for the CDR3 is TGTGCCAGCAGCGTAGATAGCGGGGATTACAATGAGCAGTTCTTC. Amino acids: CASSVDSGDYNEQFF.

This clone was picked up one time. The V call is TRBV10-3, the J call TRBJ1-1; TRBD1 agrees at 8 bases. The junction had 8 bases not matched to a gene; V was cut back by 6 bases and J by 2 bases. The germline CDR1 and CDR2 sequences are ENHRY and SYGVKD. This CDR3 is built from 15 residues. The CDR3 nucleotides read TGTGCCATCAGCGTCCTACAGGGGGTAAACACTGAAGCTTTCTTT. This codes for CAISVLQGVNTEAFF.